These 30 T cell receptor beta chains were sequenced from one sample in a study of T cells in narcolepsy. Sequenced by immunoSEQ multiplex PCR; TCRdb stores in-frame clones only, minus some. The table shows approximately 30,000 clones, with 86% occurring only once. Sequencing was carried out using CD45RA- memory CD4+ T cells from PBMCs. The source is a human donor with narcolepsy.

V is TRBV2 and J is TRBJ1-5; TRBD1 might be the D (5 bases). CDR1 SNHLY and CDR2 FYNNEI come from the germline V gene. The CDR3 extends over 15 amino acids. V was trimmed by 4 bases and J by 1 base, leaving 11 bases between them. In DNA, the CDR3 is TGTGCCAGCAGTGGGGACTTCCTCAGCAATCAGCCCCAGCATTTT. Amino acid sequence: CASSGDFLSNQPQHF.

This clone was counted a single time. This chain uses TRBV11-2 with TRBJ1-5; D is perhaps TRBD1 (5 bases). The CDR3 is 13 amino acids. Germline V gene lookup returns CDR1 SGHAT and CDR2 FQNNGV. Trimming removed 4 bases at V and 11 bases at J, with 15 bases between. In DNA, the CDR3 is TGTGCCAGCAGCTCGGGACTCGGGGGAACCCAGCATTTT. Residues: CASSSGLGGTQHF. The full variable domain, in which reference TRBV11-2 and TRBJ1-5 provide the parts outside the CDR3, is EAGVAQSPRYKIIEKRQSVAFWCNPISGHATLYWYQQILGQGPKLLIQFQNNGVVDDSQLPKDRFSAERLKGVDSTLKIQPAKLEDSAVYLCASSSGLGGTQHFGDGTRLSIL.

This chain links TRBV7-2 with TRBJ1-5, with TRBD1 matching over 7 bases. The V segment lost 4 bases and the J segment 12 bases; nucleotides outside the gene matches: 6. Germline V gene data show CDR1 as SGHTA and CDR2 as FQGNSA. This CDR3 is 12 amino acids long. This chain's CDR3 is CASSSTDRVQHF. In DNA, the CDR3 is TGTGCCAGCAGCTCGACAGACAGGGTCCAGCATTTT.

This chain links TRBV5-6 with TRBJ2-3, with D hard to call. Looked up from germline, CDR1 is SGHDT and CDR2 is YYEEEE. The CDR3 is made up of 12 amino acids. V lost 0 bases and J lost 6, with 5 bases in between. The CDR3: CASSLARDTQYF. The CDR3, as DNA: TGTGCCAGCAGCTTGGCCAGGGATACGCAGTATTTT. The whole variable domain, remainder taken from reference TRBV5-6 and TRBJ2-3, is DAGVTQSPTHLIKTRGQQVTLRCSPKSGHDTVSWYQQALGQGPQFIFQYYEEEERQRGNFPDRFSGHQFPNYSSELNVNALLLGDSALYLCASSLARDTQYFGPGTRLTVL.

The V call is TRBV6-5, the J call TRBJ1-1; the D gene is possibly TRBD1 (5 bases). The V end was cut by 1 base, the J end by 4 bases, with 16 bases between. CDR3 length: 16 residues. Per germline, CDR1 MNHEY and CDR2 SVGAGI. The CDR3 coding sequence is TGTGCCAGCAGTTACTACTCCGGGGGGTGGGGCACTGAAGCTTTCTTT. It specifies CASSYYSGGWGTEAFF.

This chain joins TRBV7-9 and TRBJ1-6; tentatively, D is TRBD1 (5 bases). Germline lookup yields CDR1 SEHNR and CDR2 FQNEAQ (reference sequence). The germline V and J ends were trimmed by 5 bases and 0 bases, with 14 bases remaining between them. The CDR3 contains 17 residues. This CDR3 is CASSATQGSSYNSPLHF. For the CDR3, the DNA is TGTGCCAGCAGCGCCACTCAGGGAAGCTCCTATAATTCACCCCTCCACTTT.

The V call is TRBV28, the J call TRBJ2-7; 9 bases line up with TRBD1. After removal of 5 bases from V and 1 base from J, the junction contained 6 bases not matched to a gene. The CDR3 has 15 amino acids. The V gene's germline CDR1 is MDHEN and CDR2 SYDVKM. The CDR3 sequence is CASSPGDRVSYEQYV. In nucleotides, the CDR3 is TGTGCCAGCAGTCCTGGGGACAGGGTTTCCTACGAGCAGTACGTC.

This chain links TRBV1 with TRBJ2-3; the tabulated D call, TRBD2, remains unverified against the DNA. TRBV1 is described as a pseudogene. The CDR3 is made up of 17 amino acids. The CDR3, as DNA: TGCACCAGCAGCCAAGATTTGGCTAGCGGGGCACCAGATACGCAGTATTTT. As protein: CTSSQDLASGAPDTQYF.

The V gene is TRBV2, the J gene TRBJ1-6; tentative D call: TRBD1 (5 bases). In germline, CDR1 is SNHLY, CDR2 FYNNEI. The CDR3 has 14 residues. V was trimmed by 7 bases and J by 5 bases, leaving 12 bases between them. CDR3 sequence (DNA): TGTGCCAGCAAAACTCAGGGAGATAATTCACCCCTCCACTTT. Its translation: CASKTQGDNSPLHF. Looking up the rest from reference TRBV2 and TRBJ1-6 gives the full variable domain: EPEVTQTPSHQVTQMGQEVILRCVPISNHLYFYWYRQILGQKVEFLVSFYNNEISEKSEIFDDQFSVERPDGSNFTLKIRSTKLEDSAMYFCASKTQGDNSPLHFGNGTRLTVT.

The rearrangement joins TRBV5-1 to TRBJ2-2; 10 bases agree with TRBD1. The CDR3 runs 15 residues. V was clipped by 0 bases and J by 5 bases; unmatched bases: 1. Germline CDR1 and CDR2: SGHRS and YFSETQ. The CDR3 DNA is TGCGCCAGCAGCTTGGGACAGGGGGCTACCGGGGAGCTGTTTTTT. This translates into CASSLGQGATGELFF.

The rearrangement uses TRBV5-8 and TRBJ1-2; D remains unclear. The CDR3 sequence is 13 residues long. Germline assignment: CDR1 SGHTS and CDR2 YDEGEE. Between the trimmed V and J ends, which lost 0 bases and 4 bases, there was a span of 7 bases. CDR3 DNA sequence: TGTGCCAGCAGCTTGGGACGGACCTATGGCTACACCTTC. Its translation: CASSLGRTYGYTF. The full variable domain, its missing parts supplied by reference TRBV5-8 and TRBJ1-2, is EAGVTQSPTHLIKTRGQQATLRCSPISGHTSVYWYQQALGLGLQFLLWYDEGEERNRGNFPPRFSGRQFPNYSSELNVNALELEDSALYLCASSLGRTYGYTFGSGTRLTVV.

The chain carries TRBV6-5 and TRBJ1-5; D gene ambiguous. Germline V gene sequence: CDR1 MNHEY, CDR2 SVGAGI. This CDR3 region has 15 residues. V lost 6 bases, J lost 2 bases, and 14 bases lay in between. CDR3 DNA: TGTGCCAGCAGCCCCGGGAGGTGGGGCAATCAGCCCCAGCATTTT. This translates into CASSPGRWGNQPQHF.

This chain uses TRBV6-5 with TRBJ1-2; D not certain. Trimming left V 6 bases short and J 4 bases short, with 12 bases between. This CDR3 has 13 residues. The germline V gene encodes CDR1 MNHEY and CDR2 SVGAGI. CDR3 in DNA: TGTGCCAGCAGCCCTGGACTACTCTATGGCTACACCTTC. Translated: CASSPGLLYGYTF.

The chain couples TRBV11-1 to TRBJ2-7; D may be TRBD1 or TRBD2 (5 bases each). Germline CDR1 reads SGHAT; CDR2 reads FQDESV (reference sequence). CDR3 length equals 13 residues. V shed 4 bases and J shed 5 bases, with 12 bases lying between them. This chain's CDR3 is CASSSAGTHEQYF. CDR3 DNA sequence: TGTGCCAGCAGCTCCGCCGGGACCCACGAGCAGTACTTC.

The V and J genes are TRBV5-8 and TRBJ1-6; 11 nucleotides agree with TRBD1. This CDR3 comprises 17 residues. Germline V gene lookup returns CDR1 SGHTS and CDR2 YDEGEE. Trimming at V came to 3 bases and at J to 10 bases, leaving 12 bases not matched to a gene. CDR3 sequence: CASSSGQGALTPSPLHF. CDR3 DNA: TGTGCCAGCAGCTCTGGACAGGGGGCCTTAACACCGTCACCCCTCCACTTT.

V and J are TRBV19 and TRBJ2-3; D is possibly TRBD2 (6 bases). The V end lost 5 bases, the J end lost 2 bases, and 11 bases lay between the germline ends. The CDR3 runs 14 residues. Germline CDR1 LNHDA, CDR2 SQIVND (reference sequence). CDR3: CASSEAGFTDTQYF. The CDR3 region has the DNA TGTGCCAGTAGTGAGGCGGGGTTCACAGATACGCAGTATTTT.

The CDR3 DNA is TGTGCCAGCAGCTTAGGGACAGGGGGCTGGGCAACTAATGAAAAACTGTTTTTT. Amino acids: CASSLGTGGWATNEKLFF. The genes are TRBV7-2 and TRBJ1-4; TRBD1 agrees at 11 bases. Trimming removed 1 base from V and 0 bases from J; junction bases left unmatched: 4. The CDR3 is made up of 18 amino acids. From germline, CDR1 is SGHTA and CDR2 FQGNSA.

DNA of the CDR3: TGTGCCAGCAGTGAACCTACGGGAAGAAGCTCCTACGAGCAGTACTTC. This encodes CASSEPTGRSSYEQYF. The chain links TRBV6-1 to TRBJ2-7; tentative D call: TRBD2 (5 bases). Germline loops: CDR1 MNHNS, CDR2 SASEGT. The germline V and J ends were trimmed by 2 bases and 0 bases, with 14 bases remaining between them. The CDR3 has 16 residues.

This chain uses TRBV18 with TRBJ2-5; maybe TRBD1 (5 bases). Germline V gives CDR1 KGHSH, CDR2 LQKENI. The CDR3 has 14 amino acids. V was shortened by 1 base and J by 5 bases, with 11 bases between the two germline ends. The CDR3 coding sequence is TGTGCCAGCTCACCACAGGGGAATTGGGAGACCCAGTACTTC. Amino acid sequence: CASSPQGNWETQYF. Combining the CDR3 with reference TRBV18 and TRBJ2-5 gives the whole variable domain NAGVMQNPRHLVRRRGQEARLRCSPMKGHSHVYWYRQLPEEGLKFMVYLQKENIIDESGMPKERFSAEFPKEGPSILRIQQVVRGDSAAYFCASSPQGNWETQYFGPGTRLLVL.

The chain is built from TRBV5-1 and TRBJ2-1; 9 bases match TRBD2. Per the germline V gene, CDR1 is SGHRS and CDR2 is YFSETQ. This CDR3 has 16 amino acids. Trimming removed 7 bases from V and 5 bases from J; junction bases left unmatched: 13. CDR3 sequence: CASAMGRLADNNEQFF. CDR3 bases: TGCGCCAGCGCTATGGGCCGACTAGCGGATAACAATGAGCAGTTCTTC.

The chain has TRBV18 and TRBJ1-1; 10 positions agree with TRBD1. Germline trimming cut 4 bases from V and 0 bases from J; bases unmatched to any gene: 5. This CDR3 is built from 16 residues. Germline lookup yields CDR1 KGHSH and CDR2 LQKENI. Here the CDR3 reads CASSLGTGELNTEAFF. The CDR3 DNA is TGTGCCAGCTCACTAGGGACAGGGGAGTTGAACACTGAAGCTTTCTTT. The full variable domain, completed using reference TRBV18 and TRBJ1-1, is NAGVMQNPRHLVRRRGQEARLRCSPMKGHSHVYWYRQLPEEGLKFMVYLQKENIIDESGMPKERFSAEFPKEGPSILRIQQVVRGDSAAYFCASSLGTGELNTEAFFGQGTRLTVV.

CDR3 residues: CVRSLGSRGETQYF. The CDR3 coding sequence is TGTGTCAGAAGCTTAGGGTCCAGGGGGGAGACCCAGTACTTC. The gene calls are TRBV7-5 and TRBJ2-5; TRBD1, as called in the table, went unchecked against the DNA. TRBV7-5 is an annotated pseudogene. The CDR3 runs 14 residues.

V usage is TRBV19 and J usage is TRBJ1-1; 8 nucleotides line up with TRBD1. In germline, CDR1 is LNHDA, CDR2 SQIVND (reference sequence). V gave up 5 bases and J gave up 1 base; unmatched junction bases: 12. The CDR3 consists of 17 residues. The CDR3 coding sequence is TGTGCCAGTAGTCCCAGGGGGCTACTATCCGGGAACACTGAAGCTTTCTTT. Translating it yields CASSPRGLLSGNTEAFF.

V and J are TRBV11-2 and TRBJ2-3; D gene unclear. The V gene lost 7 bases and the J gene lost 3 bases, with 14 bases spanning the gap. The CDR3 consists of 14 residues. From germline, CDR1 is SGHAT and CDR2 FQNNGV. The CDR3: CASTLGVWTDTQYF. For the CDR3, the DNA is TGTGCCAGCACCCTTGGGGTTTGGACAGATACGCAGTATTTT.

The V and J genes are TRBV11-2 and TRBJ2-7, with D maybe TRBD1 (5 bases). V gave up 8 bases and J gave up 2 bases, with 16 bases separating them. CDR3 length equals 14 residues. Germline-derived CDR1 and CDR2 are SGHAT and FQNNGV. For the CDR3, the DNA is TGTGCCAGCCGACCTATTGCGACAGCCTACGAGCAGTACTTC. It is translated as CASRPIATAYEQYF.

This clone was observed once. The chain carries TRBV4-2 and TRBJ2-7; 13 nucleotides agree with TRBD2. Germline V CDR1 and CDR2: LGHNA, YNFKEQ. The trim removed 4 bases at V and 0 bases at J, leaving 15 bases unmatched. The CDR3 has 20 residues. The CDR3 here is CASSPVSGTSGVLSSYEQYF. DNA for the CDR3: TGTGCCAGCAGCCCCGTCTCCGGGACTAGCGGGGTATTAAGCTCCTACGAGCAGTACTTC.

The chain uses TRBV6-6 and TRBJ1-2; no reliable D call. Germline V gene data show CDR1 as MNHNY and CDR2 as SVGAGI (reference sequence). The V end was cut by 8 bases, the J end by 8 bases, with 9 bases between. The CDR3 runs to 10 residues. This CDR3 reads CASSGEGYTF. The CDR3, as DNA: TGTGCCAGCTCTGGCGAGGGCTACACCTTC.

The rearrangement links TRBV6-6 to TRBJ1-1, with D tentatively TRBD1 (6 bases). Trimming removed 7 bases from V and 4 bases from J, with 13 bases in between. The CDR3 has 13 residues. Germline loops: CDR1 MNHNY, CDR2 SVGAGI (reference sequence). CDR3: CASTSGVGTEAFF. DNA for the CDR3: TGTGCCAGCACTTCAGGGGTGGGCACTGAAGCTTTCTTT.

This chain links TRBV7-7 with TRBJ2-5; 11 bases line up with TRBD2. The length of the CDR3 is 17 residues. Looked up from germline, CDR1 is SSHAT and CDR2 is FNYEAQ (reference sequence). V lost 2 bases, J lost 4 bases, and 9 bases stayed unmatched. CDR3 loop: CASSLSTSGARPETQYF. DNA for the CDR3: TGTGCCAGCAGCTTATCGACTAGCGGGGCCCGTCCAGAGACCCAGTACTTC.

This rearrangement joins TRBV18 to TRBJ2-6, with 8 bases fitting TRBD1. The length of the CDR3 is 16 residues. The junction had 5 bases not matched to a gene; V was cut back by 3 bases and J by 4 bases. Germline loops: CDR1 KGHSH, CDR2 LQKENI. The CDR3 spells CASSPYRGKGANVLTF. CDR3 DNA sequence: TGTGCCAGCTCACCGTACAGGGGGAAGGGGGCCAACGTCCTGACTTTC.